The 3 T cell receptor beta chains below come from one sample, sequenced in a study of cytomegalovirus exposure and HLA in healthy donors. Researchers ran the PCR with 60 Vbeta and 13 Jbeta primers. Assay used: immunoSEQ multiplex PCR; TCRdb lists only in-frame clones, some missing. This table holds under 150,000 clones, over 60% found once. The sequenced sample was PBMCs. The receptors come from a woman in her thirties or forties in good health and CMV-seronegative.

The chain uses TRBV28 and TRBJ2-7; D possibly corresponds to TRBD1 (6 bases). This CDR3 spans 18 amino acids. The V end was cut by 4 bases, the J end by 6 bases, with 28 bases between. Looked up from germline, CDR1 is MDHEN and CDR2 is SYDVKM. CDR3 coding DNA: TGTGCCAGCAGTTCTACCCGAGCCGTGGGGGCGCCGGTGGGCGAGCAGTACTTC. This codes for CASSSTRAVGAPVGEQYF.

The V gene is TRBV6-5, the J gene TRBJ1-2; a weak D match, TRBD1 (6 bases). Germline values: CDR1 MNHEY, CDR2 SVGAGI. The CDR3 contains 16 residues. The V end was cut by 0 bases, the J end by 6 bases, with 17 bases between. In DNA, the CDR3 is TGTGCCAGCAGTTACTCCTGGGACAAAACGTTGGATGGCTACACCTTC. Translated: CASSYSWDKTLDGYTF.

This clone was detected a few times. The chain is built from TRBV2 and TRBJ2-7; D perhaps matches TRBD2 (6 bases). Trimming left V 8 bases short and J 6 bases short, with 11 bases between. The CDR3 is 11 amino acids. Germline-derived CDR1 and CDR2 are SNHLY and FYNNEI. CDR3 sequence reads: CASRRDFEQYF. As DNA, the CDR3 is TGTGCCAGCCGCCGGGACTTCGAGCAGTACTTC.